The 24 T cell receptor beta chains presented below share a single source sample, sequenced in a study of CD8 T cells in ankylosing spondylitis. These receptors have no known antigen. Study-level results: Several highly homologous variants made up a TCR beta motif, and this motif appeared characteristic of ankylosing spondylitis blood.

TCRdb processed the 5' RACE reads anew with MiXCR; each CDR3 protein has one entry. Altogether fewer than 450,000 distinct CDR3 sequences are present, under 20% being singletons, with the ten largest covering 0.85% to 1.3%. Source material: blood, either unsorted or a sorted T cell fraction (not recorded which). The origin of the receptors is a male donor with ankylosing spondylitis.

The chain is built from TRBV7-2 and TRBJ1-1, with D possibly being TRBD1 (5 bases). V lost 1 base to trimming and J lost 4 bases, with 16 bases between them. Germline lookup yields CDR1 SGHTA and CDR2 FQGNSA. The CDR3 is made up of 16 amino acids. The CDR3 DNA reads TGTGCCAGCAGCTTAGGGGCAGGGCTGGCGGGCACTGAAGCTTTCTTT. Protein sequence: CASSLGAGLAGTEAFF.

This chain links TRBV7-9 with TRBJ2-1, with D perhaps TRBD1 (6 bases). Germline values: CDR1 SEHNR, CDR2 FQNEAQ (reference sequence). The CDR3 spans 16 residues. V lost 5 bases, J lost 5 bases, and 19 bases lay in between. The CDR3 region has the DNA TGTGCCAGCAGCAACTACGGGCGGACAGTTGACAATGAGCAGTTCTTC. Translation gives CASSNYGRTVDNEQFF.

By sample share, this clonotype is medium-sized (0.01 to 0.1%). The CDR3 sequence is CACRRDINTEAFF. The CDR3 bases are TGTGCCTGCCGCCGGGATATAAACACTGAAGCTTTCTTT. This sequence joins TRBV30 and TRBJ1-1, with unresolved D. There are 13 residues in the CDR3. Looked up from germline, CDR1 is GTSNPN and CDR2 is SVGIG (reference sequence). V lost 6 bases and J lost 2, with 13 bases in between.

This chain connects TRBV7-8 to TRBJ2-1; 8 nucleotides line up with TRBD2. With 1 base clipped from V and 9 bases from J, the junction kept 8 bases outside the gene matches. The CDR3 spans 15 residues. CDR1 and CDR2 (germline): SGHVS, FQNEAQ. Written as DNA, the CDR3 is TGTGCCAGCAGCTTAGTTACGGGGGGGTCGGGTGAGCAGTTCTTC. Its translation: CASSLVTGGSGEQFF.

The chain couples TRBV4-1 to TRBJ2-7; D call uncertain. CDR1 and CDR2 (germline): MGHRA, YSYEKL. The CDR3 runs to 17 residues. Trimming took off 0 bases at V and 2 bases at J, with 17 bases between the two ends. The CDR3 region has the DNA TGCGCCAGCAGCCAAGATTGGGCTGCGAAACGAACCTACGAGCAGTACTTC. This encodes CASSQDWAAKRTYEQYF.

The chain has TRBV7-2 and TRBJ2-1; 15 positions agree with TRBD2. V was clipped by 5 bases and J by 9 bases; unmatched bases: 8. The CDR3 loop spans 16 amino acids. The germline CDR1 and CDR2 sequences are SGHTA and FQGNSA. The CDR3 spells CASSIGLAGGQGEQFF. Written as DNA, the CDR3 is TGTGCCAGCAGCATTGGACTAGCGGGAGGGCAGGGTGAGCAGTTCTTC.

In its sample, this clonotype was seen a few times. V usage is TRBV10-3 and J usage is TRBJ1-4, with D uncertain. The V end lost 0 bases, the J end lost 0 bases, and 5 bases lay between the germline ends. The CDR3 runs to 15 residues. Germline lookup yields CDR1 ENHRY and CDR2 SYGVKD. CDR3 residues: CAISESEATNEKLFF. In DNA, the CDR3 is TGTGCCATCAGTGAGTCTGAGGCAACTAATGAAAAACTGTTTTTT.

The table lists this clonotype with a few counts. The V gene is TRBV20-1, the J gene TRBJ2-5, with 7 bases lining up with TRBD2. V gave up 0 bases and J gave up 2 bases; unmatched junction bases: 9. This CDR3 region has 16 residues. Germline CDR1 reads DFQATT; CDR2 reads SNEGSKA (reference sequence). The CDR3 DNA is TGCAGTGCTAGAGATGAGGCTAGCGGTAAACAAGAGACCCAGTACTTC. Protein product: CSARDEASGKQETQYF.

V gene TRBV10-3 combines with J gene TRBJ1-4; 9 bases map to TRBD1. Trimming at V came to 10 bases and at J to 5 bases, leaving 2 bases not matched to a gene. Germline V CDR1 and CDR2: ENHRY, SYGVKD. The CDR3 runs to 12 residues. The CDR3 region has the DNA TGTGCCACCGGGACAGGGAATGAAAAACTGTTTTTT. This encodes CATGTGNEKLFF.

The table lists this clonotype with a few counts. The chain employs TRBV12-3 or TRBV12-4 and TRBJ1-3; D remains unclear. Trimming stripped 2 bases from V and 6 bases from J, with 5 bases between. This CDR3 has 12 residues. The CDR3 sequence is CASSLPENTIYF. The CDR3 coding sequence is TGTGCCAGCAGTTTACCCGAAAACACCATATATTTT.

The chain recombines TRBV9 with TRBJ1-6; 9 bases map to TRBD1. Trimming took 6 bases from V and 8 from J; bases not matched to a gene: 6. In germline, CDR1 is SGDLS, CDR2 YYNGEE. There are 14 residues in the CDR3. The CDR3 protein is CASTPRTGDSPLHF. The CDR3 DNA is TGTGCCAGCACCCCGAGGACAGGGGATTCACCCCTCCACTTT.

V gene TRBV2 combines with J gene TRBJ2-7, with D possibly matching TRBD2 (5 bases). Trimming took off 7 bases at V and 0 bases at J, with 13 bases between the two ends. Germline lookup yields CDR1 SNHLY and CDR2 FYNNEI. There are 14 residues in the CDR3. CDR3 nucleotides: TGTGCCAGCATCCTGGACTCTAGCTCCTACGAGCAGTACTTC. It is translated as CASILDSSSYEQYF.

This rearrangement joins TRBV5-1 to TRBJ2-7, with 12 bases identical to TRBD1. This CDR3 is 15 amino acids long. Trimming removed 4 bases from V and 5 bases from J; junction bases left unmatched: 7. Germline CDR1 reads SGHRS; CDR2 reads YFSETQ. CDR3 coding DNA: TGCGCCAGCAGCCCTTCCGGGACAGGGGGCCACGAGCAGTACTTC. It translates to CASSPSGTGGHEQYF.

The chain recombines TRBV4-1 with TRBJ2-7; 8 bases agree with TRBD2. J was trimmed by 1 base and V by 2 bases; bases with no gene match: 22. This CDR3 comprises 21 residues. Looked up from germline, CDR1 is MGHRA and CDR2 is YSYEKL. CDR3 nucleotides: TGCGCCAGCAGCCAAAAAGAGTTCGGGCCTAGCGGGCTCGGGCTATCCTACGAGCAGTACTTC. Protein sequence: CASSQKEFGPSGLGLSYEQYF.

This clonotype occurred many times. The rearrangement links TRBV5-1 to TRBJ1-2; no definite D call. Germline V gives CDR1 SGHRS, CDR2 YFSETQ. This CDR3 spans 15 amino acids. The V end was cut by 0 bases, the J end by 8 bases, with 17 bases between. As DNA, the CDR3 is TGCGCCAGCAGCTTGGTTGGCAGTTTGACGGGGGGCTACACCTTC. It translates to CASSLVGSLTGGYTF.

The V and J genes are TRBV3-1 and TRBJ2-7; 10 nucleotides agree with TRBD2. CDR1 and CDR2 (germline): LGHDT, YNNKEL (reference sequence). The V segment lost 4 bases and the J segment 2 bases; nucleotides outside the gene matches: 5. The CDR3 loop spans 15 amino acids. The CDR3 region is CASSPTSGQTYEQYF. The DNA of the CDR3 is TGTGCCAGCAGCCCGACTAGCGGGCAGACCTACGAGCAGTACTTC.

This clonotype was seen a handful of times. The rearrangement joins TRBV20-1 to TRBJ2-2, with TRBD2 as a possible D gene (5 bases). Trimming stripped 4 bases from V and 8 bases from J, with 8 bases between. Germline-derived CDR1 and CDR2 are DFQATT and SNEGSKA (reference sequence). This CDR3 spans 11 amino acids. The CDR3 nucleotides read TGCAGTGCTAAGGACTTGGGGGAGCTGTTTTTT. Translation: CSAKDLGELFF.

V usage is TRBV27 and J usage is TRBJ1-6; tentatively, D is TRBD1 (5 bases). V was shortened by 8 bases and J by 0 bases, with 14 bases between the two germline ends. CDR1 and CDR2 (germline): MNHEY, SMNVEV (reference sequence). The CDR3 spans 16 residues. The CDR3 nucleotides are TGTGCCAGCGCCATTGGGACGAGCTCCTATAATTCACCCCTCCACTTT. This translates into CASAIGTSSYNSPLHF.

The V call is TRBV20-1, the J call TRBJ2-7; TRBD2 matches at 11 bases. Germline-derived CDR1 and CDR2 are DFQATT and SNEGSKA (reference sequence). This CDR3 has 14 amino acids. With 6 bases clipped from V and 2 bases from J, the junction kept 6 bases outside the gene matches. CDR3 residues: CSAQTSGKAYEQYF. The CDR3 DNA is TGCAGTGCGCAGACTAGCGGGAAGGCCTACGAGCAGTACTTC.

The rearrangement links TRBV5-1 to TRBJ2-7; D uncertain. The germline V gene encodes CDR1 SGHRS and CDR2 YFSETQ. There are 14 residues in the CDR3. The V gene lost 3 bases and the J gene lost 2 bases, with 12 bases spanning the gap. The CDR3 DNA reads TGCGCCAGCAGCTCCAAGGTAGGAACCTACGAGCAGTACTTC. Its protein is CASSSKVGTYEQYF.

V is TRBV6-2 or TRBV6-3 and J is TRBJ2-4; TRBD2 matches 15 bases. With 8 bases clipped from V and 0 bases from J, the junction kept 11 bases outside the gene matches. The CDR3 sequence is 19 residues long. In germline, CDR1 is MNHEY, CDR2 SVGEGT. The CDR3 spells CASGPGTSGRFLAKNIQYF. CDR3 DNA: TGTGCCAGCGGCCCCGGGACTAGCGGGAGGTTCTTAGCCAAAAACATTCAGTACTTC.

V gene TRBV30 combines with J gene TRBJ1-5; D not certain. The CDR3 contains 15 residues. From germline, CDR1 is GTSNPN and CDR2 SVGIG (reference sequence). V lost 0 bases and J 0 bases, leaving 9 bases between the germline ends. CDR3 sequence (DNA): TGTGCCTGGAGTGTTGGAGGGAATAGCAATCAGCCCCAGCATTTT. Its protein product is CAWSVGGNSNQPQHF.

This clonotype was recorded a few times. This chain links TRBV10-3 with TRBJ2-5; D unclear. V lost 0 bases and J 3 bases, leaving 5 bases between the germline ends. Germline V gene sequence: CDR1 ENHRY, CDR2 SYGVKD. CDR3 length equals 13 residues. The CDR3 spells CAISESDKETQYF. The CDR3 DNA follows: TGTGCCATCAGTGAGTCTGATAAAGAGACCCAGTACTTC.

In the case of this clonotype: Without the conserved terminal phenylalanine or tryptophan, this CDR3 likely stems from a read error. The DNA is omitted, as the CDR3 cannot be located on it reliably, and the CDR3 follows TCRdb's listing. The chain employs TRBV29-1 and TRBJ1-2; TRBD1 reflects the table's D call only, with no check against the DNA. The germline CDR1 and CDR2 sequences are SQVTM and ANQGSEA. 13 amino acids form the CDR3, both terminal residues included. The CDR3 is CSVVWARTGQSTI.